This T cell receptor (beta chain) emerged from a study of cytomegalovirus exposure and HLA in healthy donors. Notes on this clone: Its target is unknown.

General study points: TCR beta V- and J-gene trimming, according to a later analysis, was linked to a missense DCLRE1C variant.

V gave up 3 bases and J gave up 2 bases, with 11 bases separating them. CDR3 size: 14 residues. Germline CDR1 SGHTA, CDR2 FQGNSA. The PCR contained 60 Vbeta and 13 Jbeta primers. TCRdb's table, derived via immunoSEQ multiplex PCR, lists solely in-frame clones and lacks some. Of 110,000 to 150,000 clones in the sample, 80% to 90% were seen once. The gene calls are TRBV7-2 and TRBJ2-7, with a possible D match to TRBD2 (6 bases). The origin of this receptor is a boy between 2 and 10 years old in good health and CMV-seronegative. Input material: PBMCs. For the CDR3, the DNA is TGTGCCAGCAGCTTCGGGACTGCCGCCTACGAGCAGTACTTC. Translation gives CASSFGTAAYEQYF.